This T cell receptor (beta chain) is drawn from a study of CD8+ T cells in alopecia areata. Findings of the study overall: Possibly as an HLA-related effect, TCR sharing across patients appeared less clear than in mice.

The researchers isolated CD4+ and CD8+ T cells from PBMCs by sorting. On this clone: Its antigen is still unknown.

RNA extraction was followed by reverse transcription into cDNA, which acted as the sequencing template. TCRdb keeps only in-frame clones here, not all; method: immunoSEQ multiplex PCR. The sample contains hundreds of thousands of clones, approximately 61% of which appear only once. The V gene lost 3 bases and the J gene lost 0 bases, with 12 bases spanning the gap. CDR3 length: 15 residues. The germline V gene encodes CDR1 GTSNPN and CDR2 SVGIG (reference sequence). The clonotype comes from a human donor with alopecia areata. This specimen was CD4+ T cells sorted from blood, taken at week 0. V gene TRBV30 combines with J gene TRBJ1-5, with unresolved D. CDR3: CAWSAAMVSNQPQHF. CDR3 DNA: TGTGCCTGGAGCGCCGCTATGGTTAGCAATCAGCCCCAGCATTTT.